This T cell receptor (beta chain) appears in the sequencing data of a study of blood T cell repertoires in COVID-19. Study-wide background: Sites across the United States, Italy and Spain contributed samples from acute and convalescent COVID-19. From T cells, B-cell-depleted T cells, or PBMCs came the material, which was cDNA or gDNA.

The authors' processing: Scientists estimated how many nucleated cells there were by amplifying reference gene primers. Measured with immunoSEQ multiplex PCR; TCRdb has only the in-frame clones, and not every one. The D gene and trimming were derived from the DNA, and the V and J assignments and clone size from that table. The data show approximately 90,000 clones, roughly 80% seen once. The CDR3 contains 13 residues. The germline V and J ends were trimmed by 0 bases and 9 bases, with 11 bases remaining between them. From germline, CDR1 is LGHDT and CDR2 YNNKEL (reference sequence). The sample comprised peripheral blood. V usage is TRBV3-1 (or the pseudogene TRBV3-2) and J usage is TRBJ1-2; D is undetermined. The sequence came from an older man with active or convalescent COVID-19. In DNA, the CDR3 is TGTGCCAGCAGCCAAGACCGGCGGGATAGCTACACCTTC. Residues: CASSQDRRDSYTF.